The T cell receptor beta chain described here comes from a study of PD-1 blockade in classical Hodgkin lymphoma (dated by TCRdb to the early 2020s). Notes on the research overall: Nivolumab dosing was 3 mg/kg intravenously every 2 weeks, continuing until either disease progression or unacceptable toxicity. A peripheral blood immune signature of response to PD-1 blockade in classical Hodgkin lymphoma was defined using TCR beta sequencing and CyTOF. Overall results and qualifications from the work: Lower diversity was seen in patients whose nivolumab began less than 1 year after ASCT, and these patients were left out of later analyses so that immune reconstitution would not confound the results. By C4D1, a significant rise was seen in CD4+ TCR diversity but not in CD8+ TCR diversity (p=0.0027 vs p=0.16), and the rise was most apparent among complete responders (p=0.02). Trial patients achieving complete response had baseline diversity similar to newly diagnosed patients, whereas partial responders and progressors had significantly lower diversity. Newly diagnosed patients were reported to have lower baseline TCR diversity than healthy donors, and relapsed/refractory patients were reported to have lower baseline TCR diversity still. Only a single clinical trial cohort was studied, and what caused the repertoire differences, possibly disease activity or prior therapy, remained undefined.

This clone was recorded a few times. What antigen it recognizes has not been identified. One base away there is no much larger clone; base qualities are not given. The Qiagen DNeasy kit was used to extract genomic DNA from unsorted PBMCs and from the negatively selected CD4+ and CD8+ fractions. TCR beta CDR3 regions were amplified by immunoSEQ multiplex PCR using primers annealing to V and J segments. A synthetic immune receptor repertoire was used to minimize amplification bias, and any residual bias was removed computationally once sequencing was done. As for the authors' bioinformatics: Custom Python scripts were used to quantify repertoire diversity as the Shannon entropy index. The unsorted, CD4+ and CD8+ repertoires were each analyzed separately, with the exception of combined analyses, where CD4+ and CD8+ sequences were merged in silico. A clone was considered expanded if an increase in frequency of at least 2-fold after treatment relative to C1D1 was found, and a pseudocount of 0.5 was applied to clones undetected at baseline. Clones with 0 or 1 copy at C1D1 were classified as singleton clones, and clones with 2 or more copies were classified as non-singleton clones. By matching protein sequences in sorted samples from the same patient, clones expanded in unsorted samples were annotated as CD4+, CD8+ or unknown. Wilcoxon tests on paired samples were used to test changes in diversity from C1D1 to C4D1. TCRdb re-hosts the immuneACCESS table, in-frame sequences only. Its copies lack some clones; in the studies checked, an unresolved V gene accounts for under half of them, and the cause for the rest is not known. Clonal size and the V and J genes are those of that table, whereas D and trimming came from the DNA. The sample table contains under 2,000 clones; only one count was recorded for approximately 90% of them. The ten largest account for approximately 1.5% of the sample.

The CDR3 covers 14 residues, taking in both the cysteine and the phenylalanine. Only the CDR3 part of the read is kept: 42 bases, read in frame from the first base. The germline V gene gives CDR1 as MGHRA and CDR2 as YSYEKL. A distance of 12 bases separates the germline ends of V and J, which lose 3 bases and 4 bases respectively. The time point label here, explained by the study, means: cycle 1 day 1 (C1D1), immediately before nivolumab initiation. Every trial patient had relapsed following autologous stem cell transplantation, and prior brentuximab vedotin exposure was what differed among cohorts A, B and C. Magnetic negative selection with a Miltenyi CD4+ T cell isolation kit was used to purify CD4+ T cells from thawed PBMCs. The trial cohort included 55 to 65 patients with relapsed/refractory classical Hodgkin lymphoma, and each patient had a best overall response of complete response, partial response or progressive disease. Trial patients were treated with single-agent nivolumab in the multi-cohort phase II CheckMate 205 trial. An independent review committee assessed best overall response by applying the 2007 International Working Group response criteria. Trial PBMCs were collected just before the start of nivolumab (C1D1) and during therapy at cycle 2 day 1 and cycle 4 day 1. Peripheral blood was collected in 8 mL Vacutainer Cell Preparation Tubes, from which PBMCs were isolated by centrifugation and then cryopreserved. Purified CD4+ and CD8+ fractions were prepared only for cases where an additional PBMC sample was available. Magnetically labelled cells were removed on LS columns in a quadroMACS separator, and the flow-through was retained as the purified fraction.

Recombination joined TRBV4-1 with TRBJ1-2, and perhaps TRBD1 as D gene, on 5 matching bases. Sample: CD4+ T cells from blood, taken at baseline. This TCR derives from a human donor with classical Hodgkin lymphoma. The DNA sequence is given as TGCGCCAGCAGCCAGGAGGGACGGGTCTATGGCTACACCTTC. It encodes CASSQEGRVYGYTF.